One sample yielded the 32 T cell receptor beta chains listed below, sequenced in a study of T cell responses to AZD1222 COVID-19 vaccine. TCRdb's table, derived via immunoSEQ multiplex PCR, lists solely in-frame clones and lacks some. The sample records 150,000 to 160,000 clones, about nine tenths being singletons. The specimen was peripheral blood, collected on day 0 of AZD1222 vaccination. Receptors were obtained from an adult in good health.

The CDR3 DNA is TGTGCCAGCAGTTACGGTGGACCCACAGATACGCAGTATTTT. Translating gives CASSYGGPTDTQYF. This rearrangement joins TRBV6-2 or TRBV6-3 to TRBJ2-3; no clear D. Per the germline V gene, CDR1 is MNHEY and CDR2 is SVGEGT. CDR3 length: 14 residues. The V end lost 2 bases, the J end lost 2 bases, and 8 bases lay between the germline ends.

This clone has only a few counts. The same CDR3 can be traced to other DNA sequences in this sample. The chain carries TRBV7-9 and TRBJ2-1; 10 nucleotides match TRBD1. The germline gives CDR1 SEHNR, CDR2 FQNEAQ (reference sequence). This CDR3 spans 16 amino acids. With 0 bases clipped from V and 7 bases from J, the junction kept 6 bases outside the gene matches. The CDR3 coding sequence is TGTGCCAGCAGCTTAGCGTGGGACAGGGGTGTGAATGAGCAGTTCTTC. This gives the protein CASSLAWDRGVNEQFF.

The rearrangement links TRBV27 to TRBJ1-1; TRBD1 matches 8 bases. In germline, CDR1 is MNHEY, CDR2 SMNVEV (reference sequence). The CDR3 is 17 residues long. The J segment lost 6 bases and the V segment lost 1 base, leaving 13 bases of the junction unmatched. CDR3 amino acids: CASSLLGQGAPDAEAFF. CDR3 nucleotide sequence: TGTGCCAGCAGTTTATTGGGCCAGGGGGCGCCGGATGCTGAAGCTTTCTTT.

The CDR3: CASSSPGGNNYGYTF. CDR3 DNA: TGTGCCAGCAGTTCCCCAGGGGGGAATAACTATGGCTACACCTTC. The chain carries TRBV28 and TRBJ1-2; 7 bases fit TRBD1. The CDR3 has 15 amino acids. In germline, CDR1 is MDHEN, CDR2 SYDVKM. Trimming at V came to 4 bases and at J to 1 base, leaving 6 bases not matched to a gene.

This clone is a singleton in its sample. This chain connects TRBV6-2 or TRBV6-3 to TRBJ1-1; a possible D gene is TRBD1 (6 bases). This CDR3 contains 14 residues. Between the trimmed V and J ends, which lost 6 bases and 4 bases, there was a span of 15 bases. Germline CDR1 and CDR2: MNHEY and SVGEGT. The chain's CDR3 is CASSSTTGSTEAFF. The CDR3 DNA is TGTGCCAGCAGCTCAACCACAGGGTCCACTGAAGCTTTCTTT.

V is TRBV7-8 and J is TRBJ2-1; the D is unclear. V lost 3 bases and J lost 7, with 13 bases in between. Germline CDR1 SGHVS, CDR2 FQNEAQ. The CDR3 is 14 residues long. CDR3 nucleotides: TGTGCCAGCAGCTTTGGTGCGGAACCAAATGAGCAGTTCTTC. It is translated as CASSFGAEPNEQFF. Filled out from reference TRBV7-8 and TRBJ2-1, the complete variable domain reads GAGVSQSPRYKVAKRGQDVALRCDPISGHVSLFWYQQALGQGPEFLTYFQNEAQLDKSGLPSDRFFAERPEGSVSTLKIQRTQQEDSAVYLCASSFGAEPNEQFFGPGTRLTVL.

The genes are TRBV5-4 and TRBJ2-1; 9 bases are a match to TRBD2. Germline CDR1 SGHNT, CDR2 YYREEE (reference sequence). V shed 5 bases and J 8 bases; nucleotides not matched to a gene: 11. The CDR3 is 15 amino acids. CDR3 DNA sequence: TGTGCCAGCAGTACCGGGACTAGCTTGTGGGATGAGCAGTTCTTC. It is translated as CASSTGTSLWDEQFF. Variable domain in full (rest from reference TRBV5-4 and TRBJ2-1): ETGVTQSPTHLIKTRGQQVTLRCSSQSGHNTVSWYQQALGQGPQFIFQYYREEENGRGNFPPRFSGLQFPNYSSELNVNALELDDSALYLCASSTGTSLWDEQFFGPGTRLTVL.

To note about this clone: This sample also contains other DNA sequences that code for the same CDR3. The chain employs TRBV19 and TRBJ2-1, with 10 positions matching TRBD2. The germline V gene has CDR1 LNHDA and CDR2 SQIVND (reference sequence). This CDR3 comprises 15 residues. With V trimmed by 4 bases and J by 3 bases, 3 bases remained unmatched. CDR3 residues: CASSRGLAVYNEQFF. DNA for the CDR3: TGTGCCAGTAGTAGAGGACTAGCGGTCTACAATGAGCAGTTCTTC. The variable domain in full, completed from reference TRBV19 and TRBJ2-1, reads DGGITQSPKYLFRKEGQNVTLSCEQNLNHDAMYWYRQDPGQGLRLIYYSQIVNDFQKGDIAEGYSVSREKKESFPLTVTSAQKNPTAFYLCASSRGLAVYNEQFFGPGTRLTVL.

V is TRBV27 and J is TRBJ2-1; 11 nucleotides match TRBD2. Unmatched junction bases numbered 1, after V lost 3 bases and J lost 0 bases. The CDR3 totals 16 residues. Looked up from germline, CDR1 is MNHEY and CDR2 is SMNVEV (reference sequence). The CDR3 here is CASSFTSGSSYNEQFF. DNA for the CDR3: TGTGCCAGCAGTTTCACTAGCGGGAGCTCCTACAATGAGCAGTTCTTC.

This clone has just a few counts. V usage is TRBV11-1 and J usage is TRBJ1-3, with D maybe TRBD1 (5 bases). Germline CDR1 SGHAT, CDR2 FQDESV (reference sequence). This CDR3 spans 16 amino acids. V shed 1 base and J shed 8 bases, with 18 bases lying between them. DNA of the CDR3: TGTGCCAGCAGCTTAGTCGAAACCGGGACTTCTGACACCATATATTTT. Translated, it gives CASSLVETGTSDTIYF.

The rearrangement links TRBV15 to TRBJ2-1; 8 bases line up with TRBD1. Germline V gene data show CDR1 as LNHNV and CDR2 as YYDKDF (reference sequence). V dropped 1 base and J dropped 1; count of bases not matched to a gene: 3. This CDR3 spans 16 amino acids. CDR3 protein: CATSRGTGWSYNEQFF. CDR3 DNA: TGTGCCACCAGCAGAGGGACAGGGTGGTCCTACAATGAGCAGTTCTTC.

The chain uses TRBV7-3 and TRBJ1-1; D unclear. V lost 1 base and J 2 bases, leaving 8 bases between the germline ends. The CDR3 covers 14 residues. Germline CDR1 SGHTA, CDR2 FQGTGA. Written as DNA, the CDR3 is TGTGCCAGCAGCTTAAATGGGGAAAACACTGAAGCTTTCTTT. Its translation is CASSLNGENTEAFF. The full variable domain, in which reference TRBV7-3 and TRBJ1-1 provide the parts outside the CDR3, is GAGVSQTPSNKVTEKGKYVELRCDPISGHTALYWYRQSLGQGPEFLIYFQGTGAADDSGLPNDRFFAVRPEGSVSTLKIQRTERGDSAVYLCASSLNGENTEAFFGQGTRLTVV.

The chain is built from TRBV4-2 and TRBJ2-2; D ambiguous. Germline V lookup: CDR1 LGHNA, CDR2 YNFKEQ. Trimming removed 7 bases at V and 8 bases at J, with 11 bases between. The CDR3 spans 12 residues. The CDR3 protein is CASTRHPGELFF. CDR3 in DNA: TGTGCCAGCACTAGACACCCTGGGGAGCTGTTTTTT.

The chain couples TRBV7-9 to TRBJ2-2; D is uncertain. V shed 5 bases and J shed 4 bases, with 17 bases lying between them. The CDR3 extends over 16 amino acids. CDR1 and CDR2 (germline): SEHNR, FQNEAQ (reference sequence). DNA of the CDR3: TGTGCCAGCAGCGCCCGCCAGTCCGATGCCACCGGGGAGCTGTTTTTT. Amino acids: CASSARQSDATGELFF.

The sample holds one count of this clone. V gene TRBV11-2 combines with J gene TRBJ2-6; no reliable D call. V was pared by 3 bases and J by 0 bases, with 12 bases between. The CDR3 totals 17 residues. Germline CDR1 reads SGHAT; CDR2 reads FQNNGV. The CDR3 sequence is CASSFWPKSSGANVLTF. Here the CDR3 DNA reads TGTGCCAGCAGCTTCTGGCCCAAGAGCTCTGGGGCCAACGTCCTGACTTTC.

The rearrangement links TRBV19 to TRBJ2-1, with TRBD2 matching over 12 bases. The CDR3 runs to 16 residues. V lost 6 bases and J lost 3; bases outside the gene matches: 6. Germline V gives CDR1 LNHDA, CDR2 SQIVND (reference sequence). The CDR3 loop is CASRPTSGSIYNEQFF. As DNA, the CDR3 is TGTGCCAGTAGGCCGACTAGCGGGAGTATCTACAATGAGCAGTTCTTC.

CDR3 nucleotide sequence: TGTGCCACCAGTGAGCCCACCCCTGACGGATACAATGAGCAGTTCTTC. Encoded protein: CATSEPTPDGYNEQFF. The chain joins TRBV24-1 to TRBJ2-1; D is undetermined. Trimming stripped 4 bases from V and 4 bases from J, with 16 bases between. Per germline, CDR1 KGHDR and CDR2 SFDVKD. The CDR3 has 16 amino acids.

The V and J genes are TRBV12-3 or TRBV12-4 and TRBJ2-3; 10 positions agree with TRBD1. With 5 bases clipped from V and 6 bases from J, the junction kept 2 bases outside the gene matches. The CDR3 loop spans 13 amino acids. CDR3 protein: CASSPGQGDTQYF. CDR3 bases: TGTGCCAGCAGTCCGGGACAGGGGGATACGCAGTATTTT.

In regard to this clone: Other DNA sequences from this sample encode an identical CDR3 as well. The V and J genes are TRBV4-3 and TRBJ1-1; D is perhaps TRBD1 (5 bases). The ends were cut back, 1 base at V and 4 bases at J, with 10 bases in the middle. The CDR3 is made up of 14 amino acids. Germline V gene data show CDR1 as LGHNA and CDR2 as YSLEER. The CDR3 DNA follows: TGCGCCAGCAGCCAAGGGGGGAGGGTCACTGAAGCTTTCTTT. Protein product: CASSQGGRVTEAFF.

The J gene is TRBJ2-7, the V gene TRBV28; D not certain. CDR1 and CDR2 from the germline V gene are MDHEN and SYDVKM. The CDR3 has 12 residues. V gave up 3 bases and J gave up 2 bases, with 5 bases separating them. The DNA of the CDR3 is TGTGCCAGCAGTTTCAATGCCTACGAGCAGTACTTC. Amino acid sequence: CASSFNAYEQYF. The whole variable domain, filled in from reference TRBV28 and TRBJ2-7, reads DVKVTQSSRYLVKRTGEKVFLECVQDMDHENMFWYRQDPGLGLRLIYFSYDVKMKEKGDIPEGYSVSREKKERFSLILESASTNQTSMYLCASSFNAYEQYFGPGTRLTVT.

The rearrangement links TRBV28 to TRBJ1-2; D gene unclear. Germline V gene data show CDR1 as MDHEN and CDR2 as SYDVKM. The CDR3 extends over 11 amino acids. V was trimmed by 3 bases and J by 5 bases, leaving 4 bases between them. The CDR3 is CASSLSYGYTF. DNA for the CDR3: TGTGCCAGCAGTTTGTCATATGGCTACACCTTC.

This chain uses TRBV2 with TRBJ1-4; 7 bases match TRBD1. Germline assignment: CDR1 SNHLY and CDR2 FYNNEI. The CDR3 spans 14 residues. Trimming at V came to 5 bases and at J to 7 bases, leaving 7 bases not matched to a gene. The CDR3 DNA sequence: TGTGCCAGCAGTCGACAGGGTATCACTGAAAAACTGTTTTTT. Translated, it gives CASSRQGITEKLFF.

A few counts support this clone. The chain is built from TRBV2 and TRBJ1-1, with D unresolved. V gave up 4 bases and J gave up 5 bases, with 5 bases separating them. The germline gives CDR1 SNHLY, CDR2 FYNNEI. This CDR3 is built from 11 residues. The CDR3 loop is CASSAGTEAFF. CDR3 DNA: TGTGCCAGCAGTGCTGGGACTGAAGCTTTCTTT.

This rearrangement joins TRBV28 to TRBJ1-5; no clear D gene. V was trimmed by 5 bases and J by 5 bases, leaving 16 bases between them. The CDR3 loop spans 15 amino acids. CDR1 MDHEN and CDR2 SYDVKM come from the germline V gene. The CDR3 loop is CASSIIVKGHQPQHF. CDR3 coding DNA: TGTGCCAGCAGTATAATCGTTAAGGGCCATCAGCCCCAGCATTTT.

This clone was found once. V usage is TRBV2 and J usage is TRBJ2-7; TRBD2 might be the D (5 bases). The germline gives CDR1 SNHLY, CDR2 FYNNEI. The CDR3 is 12 amino acids. Trimming pared 8 bases from V and 4 bases from J, leaving 12 bases between. The CDR3 region has the DNA TGTGCCAGCCGTTTCAGCGGTTACGAGCAGTACTTC. Its translation is CASRFSGYEQYF.

The chain joins TRBV14 to TRBJ1-1; D is unresolved. V was shortened by 4 bases and J by 1 base, with 10 bases between the two germline ends. Germline CDR1 SGHDN, CDR2 FVKESK. There are 14 residues in the CDR3. The CDR3: CASSPKIANTEAFF. The CDR3 DNA sequence: TGTGCCAGCAGCCCGAAGATAGCGAACACTGAAGCTTTCTTT.

The chain carries TRBV4-1 and TRBJ1-2, with D uncertain. The germline V gene has CDR1 MGHRA and CDR2 YSYEKL. CDR3 length equals 15 residues. V lost 2 bases and J 2 bases, leaving 12 bases between the germline ends. The CDR3 DNA sequence: TGCGCCAGCAGCCAAATTTACGCAAGGAACTATGGCTACACCTTC. This encodes CASSQIYARNYGYTF.

This clone was found once. The CDR3 region is CASSRKMKGLGAYNEQFF. The CDR3 DNA is TGCGCCAGCAGCAGAAAGATGAAGGGTCTAGGGGCCTACAATGAGCAGTTCTTC. V and J are TRBV4-3 and TRBJ2-1; TRBD1 might be the D (5 bases). Trimming pared 5 bases from V and 2 bases from J, leaving 22 bases between. Germline V gene data show CDR1 as LGHNA and CDR2 as YSLEER. The CDR3 runs 18 residues.

The rearrangement links TRBV4-3 to TRBJ2-1; 11 nucleotides match TRBD2. V shed 4 bases and J 4 bases; nucleotides not matched to a gene: 3. Germline loops: CDR1 LGHNA, CDR2 YSLEER. The CDR3 sequence is 15 residues long. CDR3 amino acids: CASSPGLAEYNEQFF. The DNA for the CDR3 is TGCGCCAGCAGCCCGGGACTAGCGGAGTACAATGAGCAGTTCTTC.

This clone has just one count. The rearrangement joins TRBV27 to TRBJ2-5; 11 bases are a match to TRBD2. This CDR3 comprises 15 residues. J gave up 3 bases and V 6 bases, and 6 bases lay outside the gene matches. CDR1 is MNHEY, CDR2 SMNVEV, per germline (reference sequence). The CDR3 DNA sequence: TGTGCCAGCAGCTTGACTAGCGGGACTAAAGAGACCCAGTACTTC. Protein sequence: CASSLTSGTKETQYF.

The chain couples TRBV9 to TRBJ2-1; D might be TRBD1 (5 bases). V was pared by 3 bases and J by 4 bases, with 14 bases between. Germline V gene lookup returns CDR1 SGDLS and CDR2 YYNGEE. The CDR3 loop spans 15 amino acids. In DNA, the CDR3 is TGTGCCAGCAGCGCCGACAGTCACCTATACAATGAGCAGTTCTTC. This translates into CASSADSHLYNEQFF.

The rearrangement joins TRBV21-1 to TRBJ1-1; TRBD1 is the table's D call and was not checked against the DNA. TRBV21-1 is an annotated pseudogene. The CDR3 covers 17 residues. CDR3 sequence (DNA): TGTGCCAGCAGCAAAGTATTACAGGGGGCTCAGTACACTGAAGCTTTCTTT. Its translation is CASSKVLQGAQYTEAFF.